This T cell receptor beta chain originates from a study of cytomegalovirus exposure and HLA in healthy donors (dated by TCRdb to the late 2010s). Some background on the complete study: In an earlier analysis of 550 to 750 of the donors, 250 to 350 Gb of sequence data and just under 120 million unique TCR beta sequences from about 179 million T cells were reported. An early release covering approximately 600 HLA-typed donors comprised 300 to 350 gigabases of sequencing data and some 79 million unique TCR sequences. Of the approximately 400 genotyped donors, over 70% fell in the genetic ancestry cluster associated with self-reported Caucasian donors. The study aimed to test whether signatures of past pathogen exposure could be identified by cataloging public T cell receptors. The study used immunosequencing to profile the T cell repertoires of 600 to 850 subjects and linked those repertoires to cytomegalovirus serostatus. A separate validation cohort of some 130 different subjects was used in addition to the 666-subject first cohort. High-throughput TCR immunosequencing, statistical association of individual TCRs with disease status, and machine learning were combined to predict cytomegalovirus infection status. To study patterns of TCR occurrence, a later analysis re-analyzed previously published TCR beta repertoires from hundreds of donors and added high-resolution HLA genotyping. In the later analysis, no new phenotypic data were used to find candidate immune exposures; instead, reliance was placed on TCR beta sequences and their occurrence across donors. In an earlier analysis of 500 to 650 of the donors, high-throughput TCR beta sequencing was used to judge whether each TCR beta V gene segment behaved as functional or pseudogenic. Donor age, sex, ethnicity and CMV serostatus were collected together with the repertoire data. A later genetic analysis used genome-wide SNP genotypes for 398 of the 666 donors, treating that subset as a discovery cohort. Every discovery cohort repertoire had been produced on one sequencing platform. HLA typing covered class I and class II loci at four-digit resolution. Typing coverage varied by locus: roughly 620-640 donors for A, B, C, DRB1 and DQB1; approximately 500 for DQA1; 606 for DPA1; roughly 450 for DPB1. Because of strong linkage in the cohort, five DR-DQ haplotypes were treated as single units for association and clustering. Across some 400 genotyped donors of the cohort, an average of roughly 250,000 unique TCR beta nucleotide sequences per donor were sequenced, and roughly a sixth of those sequences were non-productive. Paper-wide results and their limitations: A later analysis found that TCR association rates varied across HLA loci, with DRB1 alleles showing the most associated TCRs and HLA-C alleles the fewest. Some IMGT-functional V segments, including TRBV6-2 and TRBV6-3, could not be distinguished by the 87-base-pair reads and were therefore excluded. In a later genetic analysis, fewer N-insertions in productive TCRs were reported among donors in an Asian-associated ancestry cluster than the approximately 670-donor mean. The only immune exposure information available for the cohort was CMV serostatus. The presence/absence analyses assumed that sequencing depth was roughly uniform across donors, and that assumption may not be true. A cluster of highly shared sequence variants was judged likely to be a technical artifact of the sequencing pipeline. In a later analysis, around 17,000 TCR beta sequences were associated with specific HLA alleles at a false discovery rate of 0.05. Correlated functional status among segregating V segments might be attributable to linkage disequilibrium, but an unknown experimental factor could not be ruled out. Three of the identified cytomegalovirus-associated TCR beta chains were confirmed in vitro to be specific for cytomegalovirus antigens. Only TCR beta chains were sequenced in this cohort, and the absence of alpha or paired-chain data limited detectable features. The classifier was reported to diagnose cytomegalovirus status with high specificity and sensitivity in both the original cohort and the validation cohort. The authors suggested that the approach could potentially be generalized to other disease states and immunological phenotypes. Across donors, most TCR sequences were observed very rarely, whereas some public TCRs were present in many individuals. A further reported finding was that TCR beta sequences accurately predicted the HLA-A and HLA-B alleles for most subjects in the first cohort. A later analysis reported that several top co-occurrence clusters appeared linked to parvovirus B19, influenza, CMV and Epstein-Barr virus. Because HLA typing was unavailable for some donors at each locus, only the typed subset was used in association tests. An earlier analysis of 587 of the donors showed that most TCR beta V segments appeared in productive rearrangements either about 87% or about 30% of the time, which broadly matched IMGT annotations. A later genetic analysis associated a missense DCLRE1C variant with V-gene and J-gene trimming of TCR beta chains, and an independent cohort replicated the association. Compared with equally common non-associated chains, HLA-associated TCR beta chains in a later analysis were more clonally expanded and had lower generation probabilities. In the study, some 160 TCR beta chains were listed as associated with cytomegalovirus. The earlier analysis of some 540 of the donors excluded roughly 16 rarely observed V segments, including chromosome 9 orphons, because counts were too low. Assigning TCR associations to individual alleles was difficult when HLA alleles, especially DR and DQ, strongly co-occurred. According to a later analysis, most CMV-associated TCR beta chains appeared to be HLA-restricted, and the HLA associations seemed to be driven largely by CMV exposure.

Receptor libraries were prepared by the immunoSEQ multiplex PCR assay. A mixture of 60 forward primers for TCR Vbeta segments and 13 reverse primers for TCR Jbeta segments was used in the multiplex PCR. The CDR3 region of rearranged TCR beta genes was amplified from genomic DNA with a multiplex PCR assay. The Illumina HiSeq System was used to sequence the amplified TCR beta libraries as 87-base-pair reads. Processing in the source paper ran as follows. Across the 670 or so repertoires, a later analysis counted about 81 million unique TCR beta chains, around 11 million of which were shared by at least two donors. A nearest-neighbor algorithm error-corrected the raw reads and collapsed the reads into unique sequences, merging closely related sequences to remove PCR and sequencing errors. CDR3 sequences were aligned to IMGT reference sequences to assign V, D and J gene segments. For a sequence to be retained, a match of at least six nucleotides was required to both a V gene segment and a J gene segment. A rearrangement counted as productive if the CDR3 had no stop codons and remained in frame with V and J, and every other rearrangement counted as non-productive. CDR3 was defined according to IMGT convention as the region running from the second conserved V-encoded cysteine to the conserved J-encoded phenylalanine. In an earlier analysis of around 540 of the donors, sequences lacking an unambiguous match to a single V gene segment were excluded. An earlier analysis of just under 600 of the donors called V segments functional above 56.7% productive rearrangements and segregating when the between-donor standard deviation exceeded 5%. A statistical classification framework was built to diagnose cytomegalovirus status from the catalog of TCR beta chain sequences. In a later analysis, V and J genes were assigned by comparing TCR nucleotide sequences against IMGT/GENE-DB human TR gene sequences. In a later analysis, CDR3 sequences and most-parsimonious VDJ recombination scenarios were assigned using the TCRdist pipeline. In a later analysis, every TCR beta chain was defined by the combination of its CDR3 amino acid sequence and its V-gene family, and reads without a unique V-gene family were dropped. In a later analysis, a few hundred highly shared, low-generation-probability nucleotide sequences were removed to address suspected cross-contamination and a sequencing artifact. For each public chain, a later analysis derived a clonal expansion index from normalized ranks of inferred template counts within each repertoire. In a later analysis, generation probabilities were computed using a VDJ recombination model fitted to out-of-frame rearrangements, and the results were checked against IGoR. In a later analysis, TCR-TCR, TCR-HLA and TCR-CMV co-occurrence was scored with hypergeometric tests, and a repertoire-size bias correction was applied to TCR pairs. In a later analysis, false discovery rates were estimated by permuting HLA or CMV assignments 20 times. In a later analysis, co-occurring TCRs were grouped using DBSCAN, with TCRdist sequence similarity added in when clustering inside HLA-allele-positive subsets. Repertoires with fewer than 30,000 or more than 120,000 public chains, plus five repertoires with anomalous nucleotide sharing, were excluded from co-occurrence clustering. TCRdb provides this immuneACCESS table in a form limited to in-frame rearrangements. Some clones are lacking; in checked studies, under half of them reflect an unresolved V gene, and why the rest are absent is not known. That table gives V, J and clone size, and the DNA gave D and trimming. Present in this sample are over 150,000 clones, almost 85% of which were seen just once. 4.5% to 5.5% of the sample comes from the top ten.

V is reduced by 4 bases and J by 4 bases, leaving a spacing of 28 bases between them. The germline V gene (reference sequence) supplies CDR1 GTSNPN and CDR2 SVGIG. The CDR3 runs 18 amino acids, cysteine and phenylalanine included. Just CDR3 DNA is preserved here, 54 bases in frame from base 1. This clone was seen a single time. Which antigen it targets is not known. No much larger clonotype is one base removed from it; base qualities were not supplied. The cohort consisted of 650 to 850 healthy bone marrow donors. Cohort members were all nominally healthy when sampled, although unrecorded immune exposures were likely present. The donor was CMV seropositive and belonged to the group of more than 250 seropositive cohort members. Each donor provided a peripheral blood sample, and peripheral blood mononuclear cells were used for TCR beta sequencing. The Qiagen DNeasy Blood Extraction Kit was used to extract genomic DNA from the blood cell samples.

The rearrangement combines TRBV30 with TRBJ1-1, and the D gene may be TRBD1, 6 bases matching. What was sequenced was PBMCs. This sequence originates from a girl aged 10-17 years in good health and CMV-seropositive. The base sequence is TGTGCCTGGAAACGACAAACAGGGTTCTTTCAGTCGGGCACTGAAGCTTTCTTT. Its product reads: CAWKRQTGFFQSGTEAFF. When the CDR3 is completed using the reference TRBV30 and TRBJ1-1 genes on either side, the full variable domain is SQTIHQWPATLVQPVGSPLSLECTVEGTSNPNLYWYRQAAGRGLQLLFYSVGIGQISSEVPQNLSASRPQDRQFILSSKKLLLSDSGFYLCAWKRQTGFFQSGTEAFFGQGTRLTVV.